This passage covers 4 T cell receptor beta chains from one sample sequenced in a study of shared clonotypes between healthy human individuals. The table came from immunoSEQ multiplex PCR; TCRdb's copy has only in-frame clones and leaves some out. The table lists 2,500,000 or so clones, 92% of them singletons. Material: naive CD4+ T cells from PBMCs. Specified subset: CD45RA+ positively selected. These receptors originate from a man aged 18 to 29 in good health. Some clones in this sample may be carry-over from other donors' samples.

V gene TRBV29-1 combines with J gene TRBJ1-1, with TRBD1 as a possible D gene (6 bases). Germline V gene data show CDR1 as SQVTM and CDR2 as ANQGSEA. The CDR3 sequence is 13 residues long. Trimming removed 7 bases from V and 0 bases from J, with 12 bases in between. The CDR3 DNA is TGCAGCGGGAGGGGACACATGAACACTGAAGCTTTCTTT. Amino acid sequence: CSGRGHMNTEAFF.

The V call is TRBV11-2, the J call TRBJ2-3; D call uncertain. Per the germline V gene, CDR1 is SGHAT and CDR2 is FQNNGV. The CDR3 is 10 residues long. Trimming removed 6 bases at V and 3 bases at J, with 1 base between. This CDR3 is CASRTDTQYF. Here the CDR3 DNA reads TGTGCCAGCAGGACAGATACGCAGTATTTT. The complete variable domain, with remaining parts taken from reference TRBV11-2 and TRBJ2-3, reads EAGVAQSPRYKIIEKRQSVAFWCNPISGHATLYWYQQILGQGPKLLIQFQNNGVVDDSQLPKDRFSAERLKGVDSTLKIQPAKLEDSAVYLCASRTDTQYFGPGTRLTVL.

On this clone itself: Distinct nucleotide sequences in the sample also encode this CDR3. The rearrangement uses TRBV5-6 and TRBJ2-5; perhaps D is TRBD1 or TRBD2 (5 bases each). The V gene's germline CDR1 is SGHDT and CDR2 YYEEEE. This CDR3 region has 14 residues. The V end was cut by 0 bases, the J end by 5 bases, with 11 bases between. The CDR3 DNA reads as TGTGCCAGCAGCTTGGTGAGGGGTGGGGAGACCCAGTACTTC. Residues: CASSLVRGGETQYF.

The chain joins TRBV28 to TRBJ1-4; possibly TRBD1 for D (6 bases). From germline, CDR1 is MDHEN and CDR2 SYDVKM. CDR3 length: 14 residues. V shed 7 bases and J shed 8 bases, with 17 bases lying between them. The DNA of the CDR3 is TGTGCCAGCACCGCCGGGGGGCGGGAAGAAAAACTGTTTTTT. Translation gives CASTAGGREEKLFF.